This T cell receptor beta chain was obtained from a study of T cell responses to AZD1222 COVID-19 vaccine. Findings of the study overall: Reports say nearly half of spike-specific TCRs go after unmutated variant regions. Following two doses of AZD1222, Spike-specific TCR breadth and depth rose. Clonal diversity was possibly underestimated, and white British individuals and females predominated among donors.

Assay used: immunoSEQ multiplex PCR; TCRdb lists only in-frame clones, some missing. Among roughly 100,000 clones listed, roughly 87% were seen once. Concerning this clone: As yet, its antigen is unknown.

This receptor was taken from an adult in good health. This sample comprised peripheral blood, obtained on day 0 of AZD1222 vaccination.

The CDR3 spells CAWSVPRDRETQYF. In DNA form, the CDR3 reads TGTGCCTGGAGTGTACCGAGAGACAGGGAGACCCAGTACTTC. The chain recombines TRBV30 with TRBJ2-5; a possible D gene is TRBD1 (6 bases). Trimming shortened V by 0 bases and J by 5 bases, and 13 bases separated the two germline ends. Germline V gene lookup returns CDR1 GTSNPN and CDR2 SVGIG (reference sequence). This CDR3 spans 14 amino acids. The full variable domain, its missing parts supplied by reference TRBV30 and TRBJ2-5, is SQTIHQWPATLVQPVGSPLSLECTVEGTSNPNLYWYRQAAGRGLQLLFYSVGIGQISSEVPQNLSASRPQDRQFILSSKKLLLSDSGFYLCAWSVPRDRETQYFGPGTRLLVL.